Below, one T cell receptor beta chain is given with its context. The antigen is unknown. These data come from a study of T cell responses to AZD1222 COVID-19 vaccine. The CDR3 runs 12 residues. Deletions cut 2 bases from V and 6 bases from J, with 7 bases between. Only in-frame clones appear in the TCRdb table, and some are missing; sequencing was by immunoSEQ multiplex PCR. The sample carries around 270,000 clones, roughly 93% recorded once. Study-wide points: Once two AZD1222 doses were given, Spike-specific TCR breadth and depth went up.

This receptor was identified in an adult who received the AZD1222 COVID-19 vaccine. The V call is TRBV12-3 or TRBV12-4, the J call TRBJ1-1; D gene unclear. Sequenced material: peripheral blood, taken 28 days after the second AZD1222 dose. In DNA, the CDR3 is TGTGCCAGCAGTTTAAAAAGGGCTGAAGCTTTCTTT. Residues: CASSLKRAEAFF.